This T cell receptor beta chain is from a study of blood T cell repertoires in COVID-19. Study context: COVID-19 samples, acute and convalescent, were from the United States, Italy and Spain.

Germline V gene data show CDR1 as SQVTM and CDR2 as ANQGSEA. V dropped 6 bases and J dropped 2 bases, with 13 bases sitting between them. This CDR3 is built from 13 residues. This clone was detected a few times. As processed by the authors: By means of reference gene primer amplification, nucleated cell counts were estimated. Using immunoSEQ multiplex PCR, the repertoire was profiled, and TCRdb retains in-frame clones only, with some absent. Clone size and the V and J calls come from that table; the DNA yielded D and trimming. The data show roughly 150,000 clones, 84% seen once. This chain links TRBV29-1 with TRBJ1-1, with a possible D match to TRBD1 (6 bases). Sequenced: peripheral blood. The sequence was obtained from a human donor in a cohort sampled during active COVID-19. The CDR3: CSVGGGANTEAFF. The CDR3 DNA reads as TGCAGCGTCGGTGGGGGCGCAAACACTGAAGCTTTCTTT.